This T cell receptor (beta chain) comes out of a study of blood T cell repertoires in COVID-19. Whole-study context: The United States, Italy and Spain supplied acute and convalescent COVID-19 samples. From T cells, B-cell-depleted T cells, or PBMCs came the material, which was cDNA or gDNA.

V lost 5 bases and J lost 4; bases outside the gene matches: 10. Germline V lookup: CDR1 SEHNR, CDR2 FQNEAQ (reference sequence). The CDR3 spans 15 residues. Original methodology: Researchers report that nucleated cell counts were estimated from reference gene primer amplification. Assay: immunoSEQ multiplex PCR; the TCRdb copy retains only in-frame clones and omits some. V, J and clone size were drawn from that table, and D and trimming were deduced from the DNA. The sample lists about 120,000 clones, 78% seen once, with roughly 2.1% in the top ten. The sample consisted of peripheral blood. The TCR sequence derives from a man in his 70s with acute or convalescent COVID-19. This sequence joins TRBV7-9 and TRBJ1-2; TRBD1 aligns across 7 bases. The CDR3 DNA reads as TGTGCCAGCAGCGAAGGGACAGCGAGTGTCTATGGCTACACCTTC. Amino acid sequence: CASSEGTASVYGYTF.